These 19 T cell receptor beta chains were sequenced from one sample in a study of PD-1 blockade in mismatch repair-deficient tumors. Only in-frame clones appear in the TCRdb table, and some are missing; sequencing was by immunoSEQ multiplex PCR. Here the sample spans about 130,000 clones, about 88% being singletons. The sample here was peripheral blood, taken almost 74 weeks after starting pembrolizumab. The receptor source for this set is an adult with mismatch repair-deficient cancer.

V and J are TRBV27 and TRBJ1-2; 8 nucleotides line up with TRBD1. The junction had 7 bases not matched to a gene; V was cut back by 5 bases and J by 5 bases. Germline-derived CDR1 and CDR2 are MNHEY and SMNVEV (reference sequence). This CDR3 spans 14 amino acids. The DNA of the CDR3 is TGTGCCAGCAGTATAGACAGGGGAGGGTATGGCTACACCTTC. This translates into CASSIDRGGYGYTF.

The chain joins TRBV4-2 to TRBJ2-7; no clear D. CDR3 size: 15 residues. V was cut by 0 bases and J by 0 bases, with 9 bases left in between. Germline CDR1 and CDR2: LGHNA and YNFKEQ. CDR3: CASSQEGGLSYEQYF. In nucleotides, the CDR3 is TGTGCCAGCAGCCAAGAGGGCGGTCTCTCCTACGAGCAGTACTTC.

V usage is TRBV9 and J usage is TRBJ1-1; weak D call: TRBD1 (6 bases). This CDR3 is built from 15 residues. With 4 bases removed from V and 0 bases from J, the gap between germline ends came to 13 bases. Germline CDR1 is SGDLS and CDR2 is YYNGEE. CDR3 residues: CASSPRTGLNTEAFF. For the CDR3, the DNA is TGTGCCAGCAGCCCCCGAACAGGGTTGAACACTGAAGCTTTCTTT. Full variable domain (rest looked up from reference TRBV9 and TRBJ1-1): DSGVTQTPKHLITATGQRVTLRCSPRSGDLSVYWYQQSLDQGLQFLIQYYNGEERAKGNILERFSAQQFPDLHSELNLSSLELGDSALYFCASSPRTGLNTEAFFGQGTRLTVV.

The chain has TRBV6-6 and TRBJ1-1, with D tentatively TRBD1 (5 bases). The CDR3 contains 14 residues. Deletions cut 0 bases from V and 5 bases from J, with 10 bases between. CDR1 MNHNY and CDR2 SVGAGI come from the germline V gene (reference sequence). Here the CDR3 reads CASSYSRGKTEAFF. CDR3 in DNA: TGTGCCAGCAGTTACTCGCGGGGGAAGACTGAAGCTTTCTTT.

The rearrangement joins TRBV6-6 to TRBJ2-1; the D call may be TRBD1 or TRBD2 (6 bases each). The CDR3 runs to 12 residues. With 9 bases removed from V and 7 bases from J, the gap between germline ends came to 13 bases. CDR1 is MNHNY and CDR2 is SVGAGI in the germline V gene (reference sequence). The CDR3 region is CASRTGRNEQFF. The CDR3 DNA reads TGTGCCAGTCGAACAGGGAGGAATGAGCAGTTCTTC.

J is TRBJ2-5 and V is TRBV4-3; weak D call: TRBD1 (6 bases). This CDR3 has 16 residues. CDR1 LGHNA and CDR2 YSLEER come from the germline V gene. V was cut by 0 bases and J by 5 bases, with 16 bases left in between. CDR3 coding DNA: TGCGCCAGCAGCCAAGAATTCTCCCAGGGGTGGGAGACCCAGTACTTC. This gives the protein CASSQEFSQGWETQYF.

V usage is TRBV6-5 and J usage is TRBJ2-7, with 9 nucleotides matching TRBD1. V lost 4 bases and J lost 3; bases outside the gene matches: 7. CDR1 is MNHEY and CDR2 is SVGAGI in the germline V gene. The CDR3 is 15 amino acids. The CDR3 region is CASSFAGTGYYEQYF. The CDR3 DNA sequence: TGTGCCAGCAGTTTCGCCGGGACAGGGTACTACGAGCAGTACTTC.

V gene TRBV5-1 combines with J gene TRBJ1-4; D is unresolved. V was pared by 1 base and J by 0 bases, with 7 bases between. This CDR3 has 15 residues. The germline CDR1 and CDR2 sequences are SGHRS and YFSETQ. CDR3 sequence reads: CASSLIGATNEKLFF. The CDR3 DNA reads TGCGCCAGCAGCTTGATCGGTGCAACTAATGAAAAACTGTTTTTT.

The rearrangement joins TRBV6-6 to TRBJ2-3; D perhaps matches TRBD1 (6 bases). Germline CDR1 is MNHNY and CDR2 is SVGAGI (reference sequence). V lost 4 bases and J 0 bases, leaving 11 bases between the germline ends. The CDR3 is made up of 15 amino acids. Here the CDR3 DNA reads TGTGCCAGCAGTTTAGGACAGAAGAGCACAGATACGCAGTATTTT. It codes for CASSLGQKSTDTQYF.

The V gene is TRBV7-2, the J gene TRBJ2-7; TRBD1 or TRBD2 may be the D gene (6 bases each). Trimming removed 5 bases at V and 5 bases at J, with 16 bases between. Germline loops: CDR1 SGHTA, CDR2 FQGNSA. The CDR3 length is 14 residues. The CDR3 here is CASSRRDKYHEQYF. The CDR3 DNA reads as TGTGCCAGCAGCCGGCGGGACAAGTACCACGAGCAGTACTTC.

The J gene is TRBJ2-7, the V gene TRBV7-9; 11 nucleotides agree with TRBD1. This CDR3 spans 15 amino acids. Germline loops: CDR1 SEHNR, CDR2 FQNEAQ (reference sequence). Losses at the gene ends were 5 bases for V and 1 base for J; bases not matched to a gene: 4. The CDR3 coding sequence is TGTGCCAGCAGCCCCCGGGACAGGGGGTCCTACGAGCAGTACTTC. It is translated as CASSPRDRGSYEQYF. The full variable domain, rest sourced from reference TRBV7-9 and TRBJ2-7, is DTGVSQNPRHKITKRGQNVTFRCDPISEHNRLYWYRQTLGQGPEFLTYFQNEAQLEKSRLLSDRFSAERPKGSFSTLEIQRTEQGDSAMYLCASSPRDRGSYEQYFGPGTRLTVT.

J is TRBJ2-7 and V is TRBV11-2; D remains unclear. V was cut by 0 bases and J by 1 base, with 10 bases left in between. The CDR3 is 15 residues long. CDR1 and CDR2 from the germline V gene are SGHAT and FQNNGV. CDR3: CASSLDGTLSYEQYF. CDR3 nucleotides: TGTGCCAGCAGCTTAGACGGCACTCTTTCCTACGAGCAGTACTTC.

The chain carries TRBV30 and TRBJ1-1; perhaps TRBD1 as D (6 bases). The CDR3 covers 14 residues. Trimming stripped 0 bases from V and 4 bases from J, with 12 bases between. Germline loops: CDR1 GTSNPN, CDR2 SVGIG (reference sequence). The CDR3 bases are TGTGCCTGGAGTGTGAGACAGGCTCTCACTGAAGCTTTCTTT. It yields the protein CAWSVRQALTEAFF.

As regards this clone: Other nucleotide sequences from this sample produce the same CDR3. The chain combines TRBV6-5 with TRBJ2-2; D ambiguous. CDR3 length: 12 amino acids. V lost 0 bases and J 7 bases, leaving 3 bases between the germline ends. CDR1 is MNHEY and CDR2 is SVGAGI in the germline V gene. CDR3: CASSYSRGELFF. The CDR3 DNA follows: TGTGCCAGCAGTTACTCTCGCGGGGAGCTGTTTTTT.

This clone was picked up one time. The chain links TRBV4-1 to TRBJ1-3; no firm D call. The length of the CDR3 is 12 residues. Trimming shortened V by 3 bases and J by 2 bases, and 2 bases separated the two germline ends. The germline V gene encodes CDR1 MGHRA and CDR2 YSYEKL. DNA for the CDR3: TGCGCCAGCAGCCAGACTGGAAACACCATATATTTT. Amino acid sequence: CASSQTGNTIYF.

V is TRBV30 and J is TRBJ2-7; D gene uncertain. CDR3 length: 15 residues. The ends were cut back, 2 bases at V and 5 bases at J, with 19 bases in the middle. CDR1 and CDR2 from the germline V gene are GTSNPN and SVGIG (reference sequence). The CDR3 nucleotides read TGTGCCTGGAGTCCTCACAGAATCCCAGAGGACGAGCAGTACTTC. Protein product: CAWSPHRIPEDEQYF.

The chain employs TRBV29-1 and TRBJ2-2; D is ambiguous. The CDR3 is made up of 11 amino acids. Germline CDR1 reads SQVTM; CDR2 reads ANQGSEA. Trimming pared 0 bases from V and 4 bases from J, leaving 0 bases between. The CDR3 here is CSVEDTGELFF. DNA for the CDR3: TGCAGCGTTGAAGACACCGGGGAGCTGTTTTTT.

This chain uses TRBV4-1 with TRBJ2-7; the D gene is possibly TRBD1 (5 bases). The CDR3 sequence is 13 residues long. CDR1 is MGHRA, CDR2 YSYEKL, per germline. Trimming cost V 8 bases and J 2 bases, with 13 bases left between them. CDR3 loop: CASGAGETYEQYF. In DNA form, the CDR3 reads TGCGCCAGCGGGGCTGGGGAAACCTACGAGCAGTACTTC.

This clone was recorded once. The chain combines TRBV4-2 with TRBJ2-5, with 11 nucleotides matching TRBD2. J was trimmed by 1 base and V by 4 bases; bases with no gene match: 2. This CDR3 is 15 amino acids long. Germline V gene data show CDR1 as LGHNA and CDR2 as YNFKEQ. The CDR3: CASSLGTSGQETQYF. CDR3 sequence (DNA): TGTGCCAGCAGCCTCGGGACTAGCGGCCAAGAGACCCAGTACTTC.